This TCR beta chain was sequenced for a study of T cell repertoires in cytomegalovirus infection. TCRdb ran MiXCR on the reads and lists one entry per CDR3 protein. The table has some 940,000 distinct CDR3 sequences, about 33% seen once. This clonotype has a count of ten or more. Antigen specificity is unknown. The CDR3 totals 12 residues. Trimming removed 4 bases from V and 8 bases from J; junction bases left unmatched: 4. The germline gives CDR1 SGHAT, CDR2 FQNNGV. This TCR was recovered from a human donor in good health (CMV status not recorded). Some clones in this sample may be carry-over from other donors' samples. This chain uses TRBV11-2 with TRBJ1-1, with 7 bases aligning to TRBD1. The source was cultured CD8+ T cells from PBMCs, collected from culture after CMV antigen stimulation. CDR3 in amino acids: CASSSTGQEAFF. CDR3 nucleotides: TGTGCCAGCAGCTCCACGGGACAGGAAGCTTTCTTT. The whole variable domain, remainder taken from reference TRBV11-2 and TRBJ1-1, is EAGVAQSPRYKIIEKRQSVAFWCNPISGHATLYWYQQILGQGPKLLIQFQNNGVVDDSQLPKDRFSAERLKGVDSTLKIQPAKLEDSAVYLCASSSTGQEAFFGQGTRLTVV.